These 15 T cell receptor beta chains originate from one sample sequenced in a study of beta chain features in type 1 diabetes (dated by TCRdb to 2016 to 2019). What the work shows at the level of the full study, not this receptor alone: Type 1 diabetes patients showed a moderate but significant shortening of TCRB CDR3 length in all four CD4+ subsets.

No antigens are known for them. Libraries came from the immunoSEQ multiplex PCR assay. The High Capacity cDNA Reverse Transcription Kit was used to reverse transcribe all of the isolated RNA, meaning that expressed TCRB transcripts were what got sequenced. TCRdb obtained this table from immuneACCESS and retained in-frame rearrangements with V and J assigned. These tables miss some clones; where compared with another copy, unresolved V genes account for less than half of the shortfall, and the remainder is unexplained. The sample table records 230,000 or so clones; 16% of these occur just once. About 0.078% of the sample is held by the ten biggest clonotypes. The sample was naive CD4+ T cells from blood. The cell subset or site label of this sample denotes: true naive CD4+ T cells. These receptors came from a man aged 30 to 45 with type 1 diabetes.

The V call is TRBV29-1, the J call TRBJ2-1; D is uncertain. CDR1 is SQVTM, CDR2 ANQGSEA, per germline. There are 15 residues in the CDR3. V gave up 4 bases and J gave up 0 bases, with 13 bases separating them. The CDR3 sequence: CSVGFLGVSYNEQFF. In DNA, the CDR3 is TGCAGCGTTGGCTTCCTAGGTGTCTCCTACAATGAGCAGTTCTTC.

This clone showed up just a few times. This CDR3 reads CSVRSGGYNEQFF. Written as DNA, the CDR3 is TGCAGCGTTAGAAGCGGGGGTTACAATGAGCAGTTCTTC. The genes are TRBV29-1 and TRBJ2-1; 8 bases fit TRBD2. This CDR3 comprises 13 residues. Per the germline V gene, CDR1 is SQVTM and CDR2 is ANQGSEA. V lost 5 bases to trimming and J lost 4 bases; unmatched junction nucleotides: 4.

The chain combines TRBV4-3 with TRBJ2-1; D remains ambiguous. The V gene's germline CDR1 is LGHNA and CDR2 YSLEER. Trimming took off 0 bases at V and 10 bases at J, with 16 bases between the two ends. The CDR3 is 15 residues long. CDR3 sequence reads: CASSQEVDRSLEQFF. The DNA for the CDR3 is TGCGCCAGCAGCCAAGAGGTGGATCGGAGTTTAGAGCAGTTCTTC.

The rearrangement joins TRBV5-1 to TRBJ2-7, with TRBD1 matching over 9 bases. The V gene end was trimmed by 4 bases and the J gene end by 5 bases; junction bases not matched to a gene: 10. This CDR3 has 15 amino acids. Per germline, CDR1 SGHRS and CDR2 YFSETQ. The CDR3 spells CASSPAGTGWNEQYF. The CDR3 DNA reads TGCGCCAGCAGCCCCGCCGGGACAGGGTGGAACGAGCAGTACTTC.

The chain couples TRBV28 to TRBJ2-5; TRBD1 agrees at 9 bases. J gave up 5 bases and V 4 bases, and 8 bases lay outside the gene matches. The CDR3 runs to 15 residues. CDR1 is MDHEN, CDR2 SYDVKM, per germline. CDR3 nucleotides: TGTGCCAGCAGTTCACAGGGGGCCGGGGAGGAGACCCAGTACTTC. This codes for CASSSQGAGEETQYF.

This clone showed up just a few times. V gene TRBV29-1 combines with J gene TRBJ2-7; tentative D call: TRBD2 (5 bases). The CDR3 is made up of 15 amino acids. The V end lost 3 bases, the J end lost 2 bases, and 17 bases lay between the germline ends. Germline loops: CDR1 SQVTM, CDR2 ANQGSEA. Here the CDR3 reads CSVDINNGKAYEQYF. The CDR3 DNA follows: TGCAGCGTTGATATCAACAACGGGAAGGCCTACGAGCAGTACTTC.

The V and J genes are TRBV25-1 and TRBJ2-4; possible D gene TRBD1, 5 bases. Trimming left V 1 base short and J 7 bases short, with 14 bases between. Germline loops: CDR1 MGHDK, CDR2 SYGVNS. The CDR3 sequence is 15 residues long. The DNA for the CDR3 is TGTGCCAGCAGTGAATCGTCAGGGTTTTGGAACATTCAGTACTTC. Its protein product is CASSESSGFWNIQYF.

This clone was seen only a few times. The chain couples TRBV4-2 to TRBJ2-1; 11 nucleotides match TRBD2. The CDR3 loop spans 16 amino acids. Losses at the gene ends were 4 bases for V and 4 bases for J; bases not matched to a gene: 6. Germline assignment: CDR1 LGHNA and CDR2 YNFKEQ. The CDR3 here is CASSLLAGVGYNEQFF. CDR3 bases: TGTGCCAGCAGCCTACTAGCGGGAGTGGGATACAATGAGCAGTTCTTC.

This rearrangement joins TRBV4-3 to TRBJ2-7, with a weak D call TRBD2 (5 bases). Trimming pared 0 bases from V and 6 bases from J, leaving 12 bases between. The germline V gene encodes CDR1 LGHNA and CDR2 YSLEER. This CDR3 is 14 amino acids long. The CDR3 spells CASSQDIASLEQYF. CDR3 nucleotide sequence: TGCGCCAGCAGCCAAGATATTGCTAGCCTCGAGCAGTACTTC.

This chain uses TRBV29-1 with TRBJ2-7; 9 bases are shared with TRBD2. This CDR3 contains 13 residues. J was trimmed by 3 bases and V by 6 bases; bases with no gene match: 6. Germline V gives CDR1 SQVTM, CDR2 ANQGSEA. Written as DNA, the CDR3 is TGCAGCGTCCGGGGACTAGCAATCTACGAGCAGTACTTC. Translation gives CSVRGLAIYEQYF.

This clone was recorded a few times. CDR3 protein: CASSQDILAGGLNEQFF. In nucleotides, the CDR3 is TGCGCCAGCAGCCAAGATATTCTAGCGGGAGGACTCAATGAGCAGTTCTTC. This chain connects TRBV4-3 to TRBJ2-1, with 11 bases matching TRBD2. Germline V gives CDR1 LGHNA, CDR2 YSLEER. There are 17 residues in the CDR3. Unmatched junction bases numbered 7, after V lost 0 bases and J lost 6 bases.

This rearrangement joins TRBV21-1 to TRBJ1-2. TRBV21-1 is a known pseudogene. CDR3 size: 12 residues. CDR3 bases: TGTGCCCCTCACCGGGAACGGTATGGCTACACCTTC. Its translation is CAPHRERYGYTF.

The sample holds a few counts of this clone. The CDR3 here is CASSLLTGINYGYTF. Here the CDR3 DNA reads TGCGCCAGCAGCTTGCTCACGGGAATTAACTATGGCTACACCTTC. The V call is TRBV5-1, the J call TRBJ1-2, with D unresolved. Germline lookup yields CDR1 SGHRS and CDR2 YFSETQ. The length of the CDR3 is 15 residues. V was shortened by 1 base and J by 1 base, with 11 bases between the two germline ends.

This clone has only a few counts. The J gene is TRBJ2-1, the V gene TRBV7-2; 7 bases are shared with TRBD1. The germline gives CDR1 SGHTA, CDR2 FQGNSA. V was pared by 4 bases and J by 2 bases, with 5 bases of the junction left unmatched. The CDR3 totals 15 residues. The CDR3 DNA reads TGTGCCAGCAGCTATAGACAGGGTGCCTACAATGAGCAGTTCTTC. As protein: CASSYRQGAYNEQFF.

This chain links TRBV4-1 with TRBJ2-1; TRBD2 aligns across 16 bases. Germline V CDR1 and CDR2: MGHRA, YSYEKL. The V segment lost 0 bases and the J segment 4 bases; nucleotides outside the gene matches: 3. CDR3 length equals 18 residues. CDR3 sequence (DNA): TGCGCCAGCAGCCAAGAGAGGGGACTAGCGGGAGGGTACAATGAGCAGTTCTTC. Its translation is CASSQERGLAGGYNEQFF.